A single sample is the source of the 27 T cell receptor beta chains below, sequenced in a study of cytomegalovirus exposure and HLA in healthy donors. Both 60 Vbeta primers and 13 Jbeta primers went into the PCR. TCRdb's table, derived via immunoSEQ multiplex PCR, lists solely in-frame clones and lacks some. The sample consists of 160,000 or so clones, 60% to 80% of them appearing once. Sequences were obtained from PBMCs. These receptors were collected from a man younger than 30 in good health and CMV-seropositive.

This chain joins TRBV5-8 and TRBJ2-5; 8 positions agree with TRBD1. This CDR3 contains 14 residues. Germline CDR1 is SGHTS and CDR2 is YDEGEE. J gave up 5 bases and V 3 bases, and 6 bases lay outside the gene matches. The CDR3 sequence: CASSSDRARETQYF. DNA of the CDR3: TGTGCCAGCAGCTCGGACAGGGCGAGGGAGACCCAGTACTTC.

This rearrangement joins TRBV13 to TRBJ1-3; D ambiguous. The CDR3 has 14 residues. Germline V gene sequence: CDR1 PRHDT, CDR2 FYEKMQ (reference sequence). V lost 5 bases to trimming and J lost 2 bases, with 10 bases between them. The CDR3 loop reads CASSGRGAGNTIYF. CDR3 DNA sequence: TGTGCCAGCAGCGGACGGGGAGCTGGAAACACCATATATTTT. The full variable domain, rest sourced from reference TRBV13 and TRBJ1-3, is AAGVIQSPRHLIKEKRETATLKCYPIPRHDTVYWYQQGPGQDPQFLISFYEKMQSDKGSIPDRFSAQQFSDYHSELNMSSLELGDSALYFCASSGRGAGNTIYFGEGSWLTVV.

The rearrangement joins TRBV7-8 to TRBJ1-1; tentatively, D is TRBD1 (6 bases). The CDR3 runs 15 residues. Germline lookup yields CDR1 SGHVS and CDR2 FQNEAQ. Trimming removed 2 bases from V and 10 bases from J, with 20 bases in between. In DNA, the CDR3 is TGTGCCAGCAGCTTAATGGGGGGGCATAGATTAGGAGCTTTCTTT. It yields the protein CASSLMGGHRLGAFF. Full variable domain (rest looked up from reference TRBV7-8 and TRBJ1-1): GAGVSQSPRYKVAKRGQDVALRCDPISGHVSLFWYQQALGQGPEFLTYFQNEAQLDKSGLPSDRFFAERPEGSVSTLKIQRTQQEDSAVYLCASSLMGGHRLGAFFGQGTRLTVV.

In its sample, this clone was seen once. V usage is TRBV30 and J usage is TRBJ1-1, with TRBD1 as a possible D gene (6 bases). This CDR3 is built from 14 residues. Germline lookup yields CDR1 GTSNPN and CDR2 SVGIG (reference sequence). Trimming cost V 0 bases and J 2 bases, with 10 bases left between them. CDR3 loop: CAWSVARGNTEAFF. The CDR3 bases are TGTGCCTGGAGTGTAGCCAGGGGCAACACTGAAGCTTTCTTT.

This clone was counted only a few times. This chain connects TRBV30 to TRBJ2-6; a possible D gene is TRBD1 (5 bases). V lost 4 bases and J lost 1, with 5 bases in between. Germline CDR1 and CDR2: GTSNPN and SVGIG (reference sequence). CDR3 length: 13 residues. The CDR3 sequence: CAWKGSGANVLTF. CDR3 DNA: TGTGCCTGGAAGGGGTCTGGGGCCAACGTCCTGACTTTC.

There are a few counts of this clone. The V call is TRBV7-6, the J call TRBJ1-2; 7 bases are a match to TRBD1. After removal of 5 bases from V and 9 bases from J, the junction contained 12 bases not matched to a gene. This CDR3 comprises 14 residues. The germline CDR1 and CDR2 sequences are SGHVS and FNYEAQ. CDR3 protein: CASSRTGEAESYTF. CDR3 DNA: TGTGCCAGCAGCCGTACAGGGGAGGCGGAGAGCTACACCTTC. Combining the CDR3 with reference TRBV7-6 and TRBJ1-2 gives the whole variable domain GAGVSQSPRYKVTKRGQDVALRCDPISGHVSLYWYRQALGQGPEFLTYFNYEAQQDKSGLPNDRFSAERPEGSISTLTIQRTEQRDSAMYRCASSRTGEAESYTFGSGTRLTVV.

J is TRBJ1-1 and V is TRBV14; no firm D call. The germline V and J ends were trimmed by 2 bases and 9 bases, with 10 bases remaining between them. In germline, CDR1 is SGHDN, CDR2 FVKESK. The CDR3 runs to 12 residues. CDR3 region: CASSQIGHQAFF. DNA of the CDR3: TGTGCCAGCAGCCAAATCGGTCACCAAGCTTTCTTT.

CDR3 sequence (DNA): TGTGCCAGCAGTGGAGACAGGGGGACCCCCTACGAGCAGTACGTC. Amino acids: CASSGDRGTPYEQYV. The J gene is TRBJ2-7, the V gene TRBV2, with 9 nucleotides matching TRBD1. The CDR3 covers 15 residues. With V trimmed by 4 bases and J by 2 bases, 6 bases remained unmatched. Germline loops: CDR1 SNHLY, CDR2 FYNNEI.

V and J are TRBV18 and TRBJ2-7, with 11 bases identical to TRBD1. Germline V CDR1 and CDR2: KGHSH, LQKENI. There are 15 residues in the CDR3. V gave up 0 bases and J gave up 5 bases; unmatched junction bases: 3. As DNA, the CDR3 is TGTGCCAGCTCACCACCGGGACAGGGGGACCACGAGCAGTACGTC. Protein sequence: CASSPPGQGDHEQYV.

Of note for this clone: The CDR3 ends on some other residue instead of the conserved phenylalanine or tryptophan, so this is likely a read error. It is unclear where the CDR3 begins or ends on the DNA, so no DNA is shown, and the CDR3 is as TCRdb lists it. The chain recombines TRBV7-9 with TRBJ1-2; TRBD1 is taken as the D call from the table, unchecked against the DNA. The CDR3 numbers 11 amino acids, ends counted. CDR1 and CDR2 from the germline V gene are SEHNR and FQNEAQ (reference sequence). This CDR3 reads CASSWGGQVPV.

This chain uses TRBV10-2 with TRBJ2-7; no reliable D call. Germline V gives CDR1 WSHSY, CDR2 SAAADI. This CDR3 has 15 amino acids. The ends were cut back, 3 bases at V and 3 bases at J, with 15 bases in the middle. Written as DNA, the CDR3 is TGCGCCAGCAGTGATCAGTATGAGACACTCTACGAGCAGTACGTC. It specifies CASSDQYETLYEQYV.

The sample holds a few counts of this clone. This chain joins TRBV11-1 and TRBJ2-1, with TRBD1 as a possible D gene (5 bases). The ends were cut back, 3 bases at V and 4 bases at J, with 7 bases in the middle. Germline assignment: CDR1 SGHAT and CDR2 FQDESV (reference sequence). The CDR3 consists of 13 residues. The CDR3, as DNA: TGTGCCAGCAGCTTCGACAGTTACAATGAGCAGTTCTTC. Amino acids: CASSFDSYNEQFF.

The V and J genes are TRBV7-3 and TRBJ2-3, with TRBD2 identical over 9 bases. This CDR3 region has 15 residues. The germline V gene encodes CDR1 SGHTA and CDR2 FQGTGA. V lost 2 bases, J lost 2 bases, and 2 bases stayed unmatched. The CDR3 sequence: CASSLGGGATDTQYF. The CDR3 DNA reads TGTGCCAGCAGCTTAGGCGGGGGGGCCACAGATACGCAGTATTTT.

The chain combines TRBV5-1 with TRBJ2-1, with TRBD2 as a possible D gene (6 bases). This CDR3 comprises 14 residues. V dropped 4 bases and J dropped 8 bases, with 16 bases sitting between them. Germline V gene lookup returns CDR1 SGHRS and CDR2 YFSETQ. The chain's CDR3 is CASSPQRPGDEQFF. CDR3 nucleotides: TGCGCCAGCAGCCCCCAGCGTCCGGGGGATGAGCAGTTCTTC.

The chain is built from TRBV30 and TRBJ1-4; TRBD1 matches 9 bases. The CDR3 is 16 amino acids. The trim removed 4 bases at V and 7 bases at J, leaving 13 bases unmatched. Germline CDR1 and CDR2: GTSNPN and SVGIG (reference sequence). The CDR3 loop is CAWTNTRDRAGEKLFF. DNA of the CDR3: TGTGCCTGGACTAATACACGGGACAGGGCGGGTGAAAAACTGTTTTTT.

CDR3 nucleotides: TGCAGCGTTGAAGATCTGAGCGACAATGAGCAGTTCTTC. Its translation is CSVEDLSDNEQFF. The chain has TRBV29-1 and TRBJ2-1; no clear D. Looked up from germline, CDR1 is SQVTM and CDR2 is ANQGSEA. The germline V and J ends were trimmed by 0 bases and 5 bases, with 8 bases remaining between them. There are 13 residues in the CDR3.

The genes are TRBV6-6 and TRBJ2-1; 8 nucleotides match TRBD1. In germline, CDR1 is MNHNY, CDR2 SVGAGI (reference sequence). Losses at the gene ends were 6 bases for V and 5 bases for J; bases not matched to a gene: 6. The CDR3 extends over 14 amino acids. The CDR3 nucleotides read TGTGCCAGCAGCCGGACAGGGCCCCACAATGAGCAGTTCTTC. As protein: CASSRTGPHNEQFF.

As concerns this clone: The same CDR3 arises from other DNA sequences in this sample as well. CDR3 in DNA: TGTGCCAGCAGCTTAAGTCCAGGCGATGAGCAGTTCTTC. Protein product: CASSLSPGDEQFF. The gene calls are TRBV7-3 and TRBJ2-1; no reliable D call. The CDR3 runs 13 residues. CDR1 is SGHTA, CDR2 FQGTGA, per germline. V was trimmed by 1 base and J by 8 bases, leaving 9 bases between them.

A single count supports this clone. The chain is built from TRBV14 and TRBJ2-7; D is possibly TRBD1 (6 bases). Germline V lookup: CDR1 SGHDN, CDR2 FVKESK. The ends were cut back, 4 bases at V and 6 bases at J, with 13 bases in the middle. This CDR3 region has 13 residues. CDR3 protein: CASSLERGFEQYV. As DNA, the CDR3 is TGTGCCAGCAGCCTCGAGAGGGGGTTCGAGCAGTACGTC.

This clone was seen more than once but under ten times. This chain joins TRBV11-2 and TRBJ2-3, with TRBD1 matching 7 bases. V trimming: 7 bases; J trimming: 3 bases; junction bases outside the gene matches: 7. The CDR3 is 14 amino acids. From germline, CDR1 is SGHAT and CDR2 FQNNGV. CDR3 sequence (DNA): TGTGCCAGCATCCACGACAGGGAGACAGATACGCAGTATTTT. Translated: CASIHDRETDTQYF. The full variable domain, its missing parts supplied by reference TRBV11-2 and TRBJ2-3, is EAGVAQSPRYKIIEKRQSVAFWCNPISGHATLYWYQQILGQGPKLLIQFQNNGVVDDSQLPKDRFSAERLKGVDSTLKIQPAKLEDSAVYLCASIHDRETDTQYFGPGTRLTVL.

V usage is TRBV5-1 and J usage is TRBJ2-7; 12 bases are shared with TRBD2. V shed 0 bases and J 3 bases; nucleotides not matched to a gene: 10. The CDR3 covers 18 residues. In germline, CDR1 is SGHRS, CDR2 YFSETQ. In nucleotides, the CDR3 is TGCGCCAGCAGCTTGGGGACTTTGACGACTAGCGGGGGCTACGAGCAGTACGTC. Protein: CASSLGTLTTSGGYEQYV.

The CDR3 region is CASSIGPDYGYTF. The CDR3 DNA reads TGTGCCAGTAGTATCGGTCCGGACTATGGCTACACCTTC. V and J are TRBV19 and TRBJ1-2; D ambiguous. CDR1 and CDR2 from the germline V gene are LNHDA and SQIVND (reference sequence). V lost 3 bases to trimming and J lost 3 bases, with 8 bases between them. The CDR3 runs 13 residues.

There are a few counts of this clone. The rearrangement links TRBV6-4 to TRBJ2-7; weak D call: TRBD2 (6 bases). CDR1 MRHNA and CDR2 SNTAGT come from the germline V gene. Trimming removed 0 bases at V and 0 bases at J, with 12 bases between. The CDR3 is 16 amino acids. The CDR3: CASSDSRGESSYEQYV. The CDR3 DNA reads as TGTGCCAGCAGTGACTCGCGGGGCGAAAGCTCCTACGAGCAGTACGTC.

CDR3: CASSSRQGNNGYTF. DNA of the CDR3: TGTGCCAGCAGCTCCCGACAGGGAAATAATGGCTACACCTTC. V gene TRBV7-9 combines with J gene TRBJ1-2; TRBD1 matches at 7 bases. Germline CDR1 is SEHNR and CDR2 is FQNEAQ (reference sequence). The CDR3 runs 14 residues. The junction had 8 bases not matched to a gene; V was cut back by 4 bases and J by 6 bases. The variable domain in full, completed from reference TRBV7-9 and TRBJ1-2, reads DTGVSQNPRHKITKRGQNVTFRCDPISEHNRLYWYRQTLGQGPEFLTYFQNEAQLEKSRLLSDRFSAERPKGSFSTLEIQRTEQGDSAMYLCASSSRQGNNGYTFGSGTRLTVV.

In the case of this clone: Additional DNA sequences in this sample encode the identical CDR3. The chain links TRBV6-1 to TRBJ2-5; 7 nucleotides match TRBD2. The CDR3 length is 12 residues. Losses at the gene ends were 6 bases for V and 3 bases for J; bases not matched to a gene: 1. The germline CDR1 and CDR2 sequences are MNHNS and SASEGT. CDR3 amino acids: CASRGGEETQYF. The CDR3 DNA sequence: TGTGCCAGCAGGGGGGGGGAAGAGACCCAGTACTTC.

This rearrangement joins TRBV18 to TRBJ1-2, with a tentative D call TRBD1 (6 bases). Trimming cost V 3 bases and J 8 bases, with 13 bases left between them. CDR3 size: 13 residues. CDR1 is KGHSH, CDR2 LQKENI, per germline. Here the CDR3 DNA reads TGTGCCAGCTCACCGCAGTCAGGGGCCGGCTACACCTTC. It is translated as CASSPQSGAGYTF.

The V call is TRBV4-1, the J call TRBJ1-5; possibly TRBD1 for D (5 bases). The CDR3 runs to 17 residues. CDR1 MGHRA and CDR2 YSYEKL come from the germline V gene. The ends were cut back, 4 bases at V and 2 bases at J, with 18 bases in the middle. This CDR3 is CASSLQGEDKGNQPQHF. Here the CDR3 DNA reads TGCGCCAGCAGCCTCCAAGGGGAAGACAAAGGCAATCAGCCCCAGCATTTT.